The 17 T cell receptor beta chains below were found in one sample sequenced in a study of cytotoxic CD8 clonotypes in ibrutinib-treated CLL. The repertoire was sequenced with immunoSEQ multiplex PCR; TCRdb's copy has only in-frame clones and lacks some. Of 100,000 to 150,000 clones in the sample, 80% to 90% were seen once. The sample in question was PBMCs, obtained after 24 months of ibrutinib treatment. The receptor set was obtained from a human donor with chronic lymphocytic leukemia.

This sequence joins TRBV4-1 and TRBJ2-1; 14 nucleotides agree with TRBD2. J was trimmed by 0 bases and V by 3 bases; bases with no gene match: 13. Germline V lookup: CDR1 MGHRA, CDR2 YSYEKL. This CDR3 has 21 amino acids. In nucleotides, the CDR3 is TGCGCCAGCAGCCACGGACCGGGACTAGCGGGGGTACGAAGCTCCTACAATGAGCAGTTCTTC. Its protein product is CASSHGPGLAGVRSSYNEQFF.

V is TRBV5-1 and J is TRBJ2-3; 7 bases fit TRBD1. This CDR3 is 15 amino acids long. In germline, CDR1 is SGHRS, CDR2 YFSETQ. V lost 4 bases and J lost 0; bases outside the gene matches: 5. As DNA, the CDR3 is TGCGCCAGCAGCCTAACAGGGGCGAGCACAGATACGCAGTATTTT. Translation: CASSLTGASTDTQYF.

The chain carries TRBV10-2 and TRBJ1-2; 7 positions match TRBD1. The CDR3 spans 18 residues. V lost 1 base to trimming and J lost 2 bases; unmatched junction nucleotides: 13. Germline V CDR1 and CDR2: WSHSY, SAAADI. The CDR3 is CASSEWTATKGANYGYTF. The CDR3 bases are TGCGCCAGCAGTGAGTGGACGGCTACAAAGGGGGCGAACTATGGCTACACCTTC.

This rearrangement joins TRBV7-8 to TRBJ1-5, with D unclear. CDR3 length: 14 residues. Germline V gene data show CDR1 as SGHVS and CDR2 as FQNEAQ. The ends were cut back, 0 bases at V and 3 bases at J, with 6 bases in the middle. The CDR3 loop reads CASSLARINQPQHF. The CDR3 DNA follows: TGTGCCAGCAGCTTAGCGAGGATCAATCAGCCCCAGCATTTT.

The chain links TRBV5-1 to TRBJ2-2; 12 nucleotides agree with TRBD2. V shed 0 bases, J shed 7 bases, and the junction held 7 bases outside the gene matches. Germline CDR1 is SGHRS and CDR2 is YFSETQ. The CDR3 is 17 residues long. CDR3 region: CASSLGSSGRAIGELFF. CDR3 nucleotides: TGCGCCAGCAGCTTGGGTTCTAGCGGGAGGGCCATCGGGGAGCTGTTTTTT.

This clone occurred once. This chain uses TRBV28 with TRBJ1-1, with TRBD1 matching 8 bases. J was trimmed by 5 bases and V by 6 bases; bases with no gene match: 11. The CDR3 length is 15 residues. Germline V CDR1 and CDR2: MDHEN, SYDVKM. CDR3 sequence reads: CASSVGRDRRTEAFF. The DNA of the CDR3 is TGTGCCAGCAGCGTCGGGCGGGACAGGCGGACTGAAGCTTTCTTT.

V usage is TRBV6-5 and J usage is TRBJ1-2; D possibly corresponds to TRBD1 (6 bases). Germline V lookup: CDR1 MNHEY, CDR2 SVGAGI. V was pared by 2 bases and J by 8 bases, with 18 bases between. This CDR3 has 15 residues. The DNA for the CDR3 is TGTGCCAGCAGTTACCTGCCCCGGACGGGGGGCGGCTACACCTTC. It specifies CASSYLPRTGGGYTF.

The gene calls are TRBV4-2 and TRBJ1-6; D is perhaps TRBD1 (5 bases). The V gene's germline CDR1 is LGHNA and CDR2 YNFKEQ. Trimming took 0 bases from V and 7 from J, leaving 16 bases between them. The CDR3 is 17 amino acids. The CDR3: CASSQEAGSLSNSPLHF. Here the CDR3 DNA reads TGTGCCAGCAGCCAAGAAGCAGGGAGCCTCTCCAATTCACCCCTCCACTTT.

For this clone: Other DNA sequences of this sample code for an identical CDR3. The DNA of the CDR3 is TGTGCCAGCAGCCCGGGACTAGCGGGCTCCACAGATACGCAGTATTTT. Translation gives CASSPGLAGSTDTQYF. The V and J genes are TRBV5-4 and TRBJ2-3; TRBD2 matches 12 bases. The V and J ends lost 4 bases and 2 bases, in that order; junction bases with no gene match: 5. CDR1 is SGHNT, CDR2 YYREEE, per germline (reference sequence). This CDR3 contains 16 residues.

The chain has TRBV9 and TRBJ1-4; no firm D call. The CDR3 extends over 13 amino acids. Looked up from germline, CDR1 is SGDLS and CDR2 is YYNGEE. Trimming took 2 bases from V and 10 from J, leaving 12 bases between them. CDR3 DNA: TGTGCCAGCAGCGTTTCAGGTGATGGAAAACTGTTTTTT. Protein product: CASSVSGDGKLFF.

This clone was recorded a few times. The chain carries TRBV7-9 and TRBJ1-1, with D perhaps TRBD1 (5 bases). The CDR3 covers 17 residues. Germline assignment: CDR1 SEHNR and CDR2 FQNEAQ (reference sequence). With 5 bases removed from V and 0 bases from J, the gap between germline ends came to 19 bases. The CDR3 bases are TGTGCCAGCAGCCCGACGAAGATGGGGACGATGAACACTGAAGCTTTCTTT. This translates into CASSPTKMGTMNTEAFF. The whole variable domain, filled in from reference TRBV7-9 and TRBJ1-1, reads DTGVSQNPRHKITKRGQNVTFRCDPISEHNRLYWYRQTLGQGPEFLTYFQNEAQLEKSRLLSDRFSAERPKGSFSTLEIQRTEQGDSAMYLCASSPTKMGTMNTEAFFGQGTRLTVV.

The genes are TRBV19 and TRBJ2-2; TRBD2 is a possible D gene (5 bases). Germline CDR1 LNHDA, CDR2 SQIVND (reference sequence). CDR3 length: 15 amino acids. Deletions cut 5 bases from V and 0 bases from J, with 10 bases between. In nucleotides, the CDR3 is TGTGCCAGTAGTCGGCAGGAGGCGAACACCGGGGAGCTGTTTTTT. The encoded protein is CASSRQEANTGELFF.

V usage is TRBV7-2 and J usage is TRBJ2-3; no clear D gene. Trimming took off 3 bases at V and 4 bases at J, with 14 bases between the two ends. The CDR3 runs 15 residues. Germline CDR1 and CDR2: SGHTA and FQGNSA. Written as DNA, the CDR3 is TGTGCCAGCAGCTTCTCTAAAAGTCCCGCAGATACGCAGTATTTT. Amino acid sequence: CASSFSKSPADTQYF.

The rearrangement links TRBV7-6 to TRBJ1-2, with D perhaps matching TRBD1 (5 bases). This CDR3 spans 13 amino acids. Germline V lookup: CDR1 SGHVS, CDR2 FNYEAQ. With 5 bases removed from V and 2 bases from J, the gap between germline ends came to 9 bases. The CDR3 coding sequence is TGTGCCAGCAGCGCCGACAGAAACTATGGCTACACCTTC. Translating gives CASSADRNYGYTF.

The rearrangement uses TRBV9 and TRBJ2-4; 7 positions match TRBD2. The J segment lost 0 bases and the V segment lost 4 bases, leaving 10 bases of the junction unmatched. Germline V CDR1 and CDR2: SGDLS, YYNGEE. The CDR3 contains 17 residues. The CDR3 sequence: CASSLAGERIAKNIQYF. In DNA, the CDR3 is TGTGCCAGCAGCCTTGCGGGGGAACGAATAGCCAAAAACATTCAGTACTTC.

This chain links TRBV4-1 with TRBJ1-2; D may be TRBD1 (6 bases). The V and J ends lost 1 base and 4 bases respectively, with 16 bases between them. Germline CDR1 and CDR2: MGHRA and YSYEKL. The CDR3 sequence is 16 residues long. DNA for the CDR3: TGCGCCAGCAGCCAAGGGGGAACAGGGCGATCCTATGGCTACACCTTC. This encodes CASSQGGTGRSYGYTF.

The chain carries TRBV2 and TRBJ2-4; perhaps D is TRBD1 or TRBD2 (5 bases each). There are 13 residues in the CDR3. Between the trimmed V and J ends, which lost 5 bases and 6 bases, there was a span of 11 bases. The germline V gene encodes CDR1 SNHLY and CDR2 FYNNEI. For the CDR3, the DNA is TGTGCCAGCAGTCGGGGCACTCCAAACATTCAGTACTTC. This codes for CASSRGTPNIQYF.